The rows below give T cell receptor beta chains drawn from one sample of a study of CD8 T cells in Susac syndrome. TCRdb re-derived calls from the immunoSEQ multiplex PCR reads in MiXCR, one entry per CDR3 protein. The profile shows a few hundred thousand distinct CDR3 sequences, 85% of them singletons. The specimen was CD8+ T cells from PBMCs. The receptors here all came from a human donor with multiple sclerosis. Each CDR3 is given with its conserved first and last residue. Each record gives: J gene, D gene, V gene, CDR3 length, clone size, CDR3 protein, CDR3 DNA. The D gene is left open where the match is weak. Not every row has a clone size; where given, it reads once, few, many or a size class.

TRBJ1-2 NA TRBV12-3/TRBV12-4 13 NA CASSEWRNYGYTF TGTGCCAGTTCGGAATGGCGCAACTATGGCTACACCTTC
TRBJ1-5 NA TRBV24-1 14 NA CATGSGPRNQPQHF TGTGCCACCGGATCGGGACCGCGAAATCAGCCCCAGCATTTT
TRBJ2-1 TRBD2 TRBV28 16 NA CASNGYRTSLGNEQFF TGTGCCAGCAATGGTTACCGGACTAGTCTGGGGAATGAGCAGTTCTTC
TRBJ1-2 NA TRBV5-1 15 NA CASSYLPPRVYGYTF TGCGCCAGCAGCTACTTGCCTCCACGGGTGTATGGCTACACCTTC
TRBJ2-7 TRBD2 TRBV29-1 16 NA CSVVLGPLAGGEEQYF TGCAGCGTTGTACTGGGTCCACTAGCGGGAGGGGAAGAGCAGTACTTC
TRBJ2-4 NA TRBV6-1 16 NA CATVWGEDFAKNIQYF TGTGCCACCGTGTGGGGGGAGGACTTCGCCAAAAACATTCAGTACTTC
TRBJ2-7 TRBD2 TRBV20-1 15 NA CSARDSGVSSDEQYF TGCAGTGCTAGAGATAGCGGGGTAAGCTCCGACGAGCAGTACTTC
TRBJ1-2 NA TRBV27 16 once CASSFIQGSGNYGYTF TGTGCCAGCAGTTTCATACAGGGAAGTGGTAACTATGGCTACACCTTC
TRBJ2-1 NA TRBV5-1 17 NA CASRPNDWRGSYNEQFF TGCGCCAGCAGACCTAACGACTGGCGGGGCTCCTACAATGAGCAGTTCTTC
TRBJ2-5 TRBD2 TRBV20-1 15 NA CSAPQVAGVGETQYF TGCAGTGCCCCCCAGGTAGCGGGAGTTGGGGAGACCCAGTACTTC
TRBJ2-5 NA TRBV28 16 NA CASSPPDLAVQETQYF TGTGCCAGCAGTCCTCCGGATTTAGCGGTACAAGAGACCCAGTACTTC
TRBJ2-2 NA TRBV9 14 NA CASSVEGNTGDLFF TGTGCCAGCAGCGTAGAGGGGAACACCGGGGACCTGTTTTTT
TRBJ2-6 NA TRBV11-2 20 NA CASSLPGGLEPTSGANVLTF TGTGCCAGCAGCCTCCCCGGGGGCCTGGAGCCTACATCTGGGGCCAACGTCCTGACTTTC
TRBJ2-5 TRBD2 TRBV6-2/TRBV6-3 20 once CASSYQLPGLAGGSGETQYF TGTGCCAGCAGTTACCAACTTCCCGGACTAGCGGGAGGATCGGGGGAGACCCAGTACTTC
TRBJ2-6 TRBD2 TRBV29-1 15 NA CSVEREGPGANVLTF TGCAGCGTTGAGCGGGAGGGCCCTGGGGCCAACGTCCTGACTTTC
TRBJ2-6 TRBD1 TRBV28 15 NA CASSEHRGKSNVLTF TGTGCCAGCAGTGAACACAGGGGGAAGTCCAACGTCCTGACTTTC